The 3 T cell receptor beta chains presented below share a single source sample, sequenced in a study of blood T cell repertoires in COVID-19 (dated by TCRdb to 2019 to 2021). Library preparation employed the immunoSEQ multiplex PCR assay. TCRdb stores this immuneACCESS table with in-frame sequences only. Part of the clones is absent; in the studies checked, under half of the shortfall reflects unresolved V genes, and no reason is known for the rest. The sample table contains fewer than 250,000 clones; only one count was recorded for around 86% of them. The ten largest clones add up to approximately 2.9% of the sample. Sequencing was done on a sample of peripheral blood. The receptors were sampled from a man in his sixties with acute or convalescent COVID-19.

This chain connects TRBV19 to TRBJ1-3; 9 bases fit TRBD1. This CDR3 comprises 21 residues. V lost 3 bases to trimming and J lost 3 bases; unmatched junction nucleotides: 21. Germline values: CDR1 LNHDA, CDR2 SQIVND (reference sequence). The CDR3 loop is CASSIRRSKRGTGPGGNTIYF. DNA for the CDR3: TGTGCCAGTAGTATCCGCCGCTCCAAGCGAGGGACAGGGCCTGGTGGAAACACCATATATTTT.

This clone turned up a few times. This CDR3 reads CASSPLGVRNTGELFF. CDR3 sequence (DNA): TGTGCCAGCTCACCACTAGGGGTACGAAACACCGGGGAGCTGTTTTTT. V is TRBV18 and J is TRBJ2-2, with TRBD1 as a possible D gene (5 bases). The germline CDR1 and CDR2 sequences are KGHSH and LQKENI. Trimming took 1 base from V and 2 from J, leaving 11 bases between them. CDR3 length equals 16 residues.

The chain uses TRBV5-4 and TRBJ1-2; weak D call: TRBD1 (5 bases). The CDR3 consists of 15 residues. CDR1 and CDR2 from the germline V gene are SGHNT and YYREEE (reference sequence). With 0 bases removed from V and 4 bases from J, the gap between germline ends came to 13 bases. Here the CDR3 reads CASSLAAGLGYGYTF. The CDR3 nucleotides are TGTGCCAGCAGCTTGGCAGCGGGGCTCGGCTATGGCTACACCTTC.